The entry below describes one T cell receptor beta chain. Its antigen is as yet unknown. Trimming cost V 5 bases and J 5 bases; bases outside gene matches: 4. Germline V CDR1 and CDR2: SEHNR, FQNEAQ (reference sequence). The CDR3 runs 14 residues. The data were taken from a study of T cell repertoires in cytomegalovirus infection. TCRdb reprocessed the reads via MiXCR and lists one record per CDR3 protein. The data contain around 540,000 distinct CDR3 sequences, roughly a third of them seen just once; the ten biggest clones take up 17%. The V and J genes are TRBV7-9 and TRBJ2-7; 12 bases agree with TRBD2. The sample in question was cultured PBMCs, obtained from culture after CMV antigen stimulation. The origin of this receptor is a human donor in good health (CMV status not recorded). Some clones in this sample may be carry-over from other donors' samples. The CDR3 sequence is CASSPGLAGHEQYF. The CDR3 nucleotides are TGTGCCAGCAGCCCAGGACTAGCGGGACACGAGCAGTACTTC.